What follows is one T cell receptor (beta chain) and its context. Its matching antigen is unknown. Just one base apart from a much larger clone, this may be a read error. This record comes from a study of T cells in Graves' hyperthyroidism and ophthalmopathy. Notes on the study in general: Model-based prediction identified ophthalmopathy a median 6.5 months prior to its onset.

TCR beta CDR3 region amplification was performed from RNA transcripts. The HTBI primer set was used in a first-round RT-PCR of the TCR CDR3. TCRdb used MiXCR to reprocess the multiplex PCR reads, holding one entry per CDR3 protein. This sample yields 300,000 to 450,000 distinct CDR3 sequences, of which about 14% are seen a single time; approximately 11% belongs to the top ten. Germline loops: CDR1 SGHRS, CDR2 YFSETQ. The CDR3 sequence is 18 residues long. The chain links TRBV5-1 to TRBJ2-7, with D perhaps matching TRBD2 (8 bases). Sample: blood. The clonotype comes from a woman aged 55-69 years with Graves' hyperthyroidism. For the CDR3, the DNA is TGCGCCAGCAGCTCCCGGGACAGAACACTTAGCGGGACCTACGAGCAGTGCTTC. It codes for CASSSRDRTLSGTYEQCF. The complete variable domain, with remaining parts taken from reference TRBV5-1 and TRBJ2-7, reads KAGVTQTPRYLIKTRGQQVTLSCSPISGHRSVSWYQQTPGQGLQFLFEYFSETQRNKGNFPGRFSGRQFSNSRSEMNVSTLELGDSALYLCASSSRDRTLSGTYEQCFGPGTRLTVT.